The clone carrying this T cell receptor (beta chain) was counted between two and nine times. This entry is derived from a study of human T cells and chemical hapten exposure. For the study at large: All through the approximately 24-week study, the scalp of each patient received diphenylcyclopropenone doses weekly. Cases of alopecia areata, totalis or universalis occurred in a predominantly female patient group.

Time point given: patch test 1, 2 weeks after DPC sensitization. As for treatment: therapeutic diphenylcyclopropenone sensitization with weekly scalp DPC. The drawing of blood occurred before each patch test was applied. TCRdb reprocessed the RACE reads with MiXCR, giving one entry per CDR3 protein. Of approximately 90,000 distinct CDR3 sequences detected, around 12% appear once; the ten largest clones hold 2% to 2.5%. The CDR3 contains 11 residues. Germline V CDR1 and CDR2: LGHNT, FRNRAP. V was clipped by 5 bases and J by 5 bases, with 4 bases between them. Sample: whole blood, taken in connection with sensitization to the hapten diphenylcyclopropenone (DPC). The chain is built from TRBV12-5 and TRBJ2-1; D remains ambiguous. The clonotype originates from a woman between 40 and 55 years old with alopecia areata. Some clones in this sample may be carry-over from other donors' samples. The CDR3, as DNA: TGTGCTAGTGGTCGGAACAATGAGCAGTTCTTC. Translating gives CASGRNNEQFF.